This TCR beta chain was sequenced in a study of identical twins. This clonotype was picked up a small number of times. TCRdb reprocessed the 5' RACE reads via MiXCR and lists one record per CDR3 protein. The data contain hundreds of thousands of distinct CDR3 sequences, roughly 9.4% of them seen just once; the ten biggest clones take up 4% to 6%. The trim removed 6 bases at V and 8 bases at J, leaving 6 bases unmatched. The CDR3 totals 14 residues. Germline V gene lookup returns CDR1 WSHSY and CDR2 SAAADI. The TCR sequence derives from a woman between 18 and 30 years old in good health. Sequences were obtained from memory (CD45RO+) T cells sorted from blood. This chain connects TRBV10-2 to TRBJ2-1; TRBD2 aligns across 11 bases. The CDR3 nucleotides are TGCGCCAGCAGCGTTAGCGGGAGGGTCTATGAGCAGTTCTTC. This gives the protein CASSVSGRVYEQFF.